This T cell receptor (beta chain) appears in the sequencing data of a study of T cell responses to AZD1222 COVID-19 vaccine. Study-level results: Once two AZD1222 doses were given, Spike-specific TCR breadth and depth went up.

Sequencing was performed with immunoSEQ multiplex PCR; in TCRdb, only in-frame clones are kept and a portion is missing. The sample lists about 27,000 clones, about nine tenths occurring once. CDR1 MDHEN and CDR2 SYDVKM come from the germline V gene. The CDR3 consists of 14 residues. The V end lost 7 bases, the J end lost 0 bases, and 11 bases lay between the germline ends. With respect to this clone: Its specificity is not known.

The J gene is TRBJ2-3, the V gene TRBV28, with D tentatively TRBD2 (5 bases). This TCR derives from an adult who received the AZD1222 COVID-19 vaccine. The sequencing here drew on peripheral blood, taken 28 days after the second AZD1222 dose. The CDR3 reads CASNGVPSTDTQYF. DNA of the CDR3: TGTGCCAGCAACGGGGTTCCTAGCACAGATACGCAGTATTTT.